These 25 T cell receptor beta chains came from one sample sequenced in a study of vaccination and CD4 T cells after COVID-19. Treatment defined: approximately 11-day PBMC culture with coronavirus spike peptide pools or control peptides (ViraFEST assay). Pre-COVID-19 pandemic sampling (2011-2018) yielded the unexposed donor's CD4+ T cells. No antigens are known for them. Sequence data for DNA of cultured CD4+ T cells were generated by the Oncomine TCR Beta short-read assay. Each CDR3 protein is one row after TCRdb ran MiXCR on the PCR reads. The sample gives some 1,400 distinct CDR3 sequences, 12% of which show up once; roughly 10% is in the top ten. Sample: CD4+ T cells from blood, cultured in vitro. All receptors derive from a human donor in good health.

This clonotype is labeled as large. This chain uses TRBV7-9 with TRBJ2-3; D is uncertain. V lost 0 bases and J lost 2, with 6 bases in between. Germline assignment: CDR1 SEHNR and CDR2 FQNEAQ (reference sequence). This CDR3 region has 14 residues. This chain's CDR3 is CASSLAVLTDTQYF. The CDR3, as DNA: TGTGCCAGCAGCTTAGCGGTTCTCACAGATACGCAGTATTTT.

This clonotype is medium-sized by share. The chain couples TRBV2 to TRBJ1-5; D not certain. CDR3 length: 13 amino acids. Germline assignment: CDR1 SNHLY and CDR2 FYNNEI. V shed 3 bases and J shed 4 bases, with 7 bases lying between them. CDR3 sequence reads: CASSDGRNQPQHF. CDR3 bases: TGTGCCAGCAGTGACGGCAGAAATCAGCCCCAGCATTTT. Full variable domain (remainder filled in from reference TRBV2 and TRBJ1-5): EPEVTQTPSHQVTQMGQEVILRCVPISNHLYFYWYRQILGQKVEFLVSFYNNEISEKSEIFDDQFSVERPDGSNFTLKIRSTKLEDSAMYFCASSDGRNQPQHFGDGTRLSIL.

This chain joins TRBV3-1 and TRBJ1-1; D might be TRBD1 (6 bases). Trimming stripped 2 bases from V and 4 bases from J, with 26 bases between. Germline CDR1 and CDR2: LGHDT and YNNKEL (reference sequence). The CDR3 consists of 19 residues. The DNA of the CDR3 is TGTGCCAGCAGCCAAATAGTGGACTTCACCAGGGGCTGCGGCACTGAAGCTTTCTTT. Encoded protein: CASSQIVDFTRGCGTEAFF.

This clonotype is categorized as medium-sized (0.01 to 0.1%). The V gene is TRBV18, the J gene TRBJ1-2, with 8 positions matching TRBD1. CDR1 KGHSH and CDR2 LQKENI come from the germline V gene. The CDR3 totals 16 residues. Losses at the gene ends were 6 bases for V and 5 bases for J; bases not matched to a gene: 14. This CDR3 reads CASSSSRTGTRYGYTF. The CDR3 DNA reads as TGTGCCAGCTCCTCATCCCGGACAGGGACACGGTATGGCTACACCTTC. Complete variable domain (other parts from reference TRBV18 and TRBJ1-2): NAGVMQNPRHLVRRRGQEARLRCSPMKGHSHVYWYRQLPEEGLKFMVYLQKENIIDESGMPKERFSAEFPKEGPSILRIQQVVRGDSAAYFCASSSSRTGTRYGYTFGSGTRLTVV.

This clonotype is medium-sized within its sample. The chain has TRBV6-2 or TRBV6-3 and TRBJ1-4; no reliable D call. The CDR3 has 12 amino acids. CDR1 is MNHEY and CDR2 is SVGEGT in the germline V gene. The V end lost 6 bases, the J end lost 8 bases, and 10 bases lay between the germline ends. DNA of the CDR3: TGTGCCAGCAGGGATGATCCGGAAAAACTGTTTTTT. It encodes CASRDDPEKLFF.

The rearrangement joins TRBV5-1 to TRBJ2-7; no clear D gene. Trimming cost V 3 bases and J 3 bases, with 10 bases left between them. CDR1 and CDR2 (germline): SGHRS, YFSETQ. This CDR3 is built from 13 residues. The DNA of the CDR3 is TGCGCCAGCAGCTCACCAGGATTCTACGAGCAGTACTTC. Residues: CASSSPGFYEQYF.

The chain links TRBV18 to TRBJ1-4; D is perhaps TRBD1 (5 bases). The ends were cut back, 2 bases at V and 11 bases at J, with 18 bases in the middle. Looked up from germline, CDR1 is KGHSH and CDR2 is LQKENI. This CDR3 has 15 amino acids. The CDR3 spells CASSPVRGQGGKLFF. The CDR3 coding sequence is TGTGCCAGCTCACCAGTCCGGGGTCAGGGAGGTAAACTGTTTTTT.

By share, this clonotype counts as medium-sized (0.01 to 0.1%). As DNA, the CDR3 is TGCAGCGTAATTCCCGACGCGAATACGCAGTATTTT. It yields the protein CSVIPDANTQYF. The chain joins TRBV29-1 to TRBJ2-3; D uncertain. The germline V and J ends were trimmed by 6 bases and 7 bases, with 14 bases remaining between them. The CDR3 consists of 12 residues. Germline V gene data show CDR1 as SQVTM and CDR2 as ANQGSEA.

This clonotype is labeled large. Here the CDR3 DNA reads TGTGCCATCAGTGAGGATTCAGCGAACACTGAAGCTTTCTTT. Protein: CAISEDSANTEAFF. The chain is built from TRBV10-3 and TRBJ1-1; D unresolved. Germline CDR1 is ENHRY and CDR2 is SYGVKD. This CDR3 comprises 14 residues. V shed 2 bases and J shed 1 base, with 8 bases lying between them.

Details on this clonotype: A single base separates this from a much larger clone, so it may be a read error. This sequence joins TRBV19 and TRBJ1-2, with TRBD1 matching 7 bases. Germline CDR1 LNHDA, CDR2 SQIVND (reference sequence). CDR3 length: 13 residues. CDR3 in amino acids: CASSAQGRDGHTF. DNA of the CDR3: TGTGCCAGTAGTGCACAGGGGAGGGATGGCCACACCTTC.

The chain is built from TRBV28 and TRBJ2-1; 9 nucleotides agree with TRBD2. The V gene end was trimmed by 3 bases and the J gene end by 9 bases; junction bases not matched to a gene: 9. CDR1 and CDR2 from the germline V gene are MDHEN and SYDVKM. The CDR3 spans 15 residues. The CDR3 loop is CASSFLLGSGSEQFF. Written as DNA, the CDR3 is TGTGCCAGCAGTTTCCTATTGGGTAGCGGGAGTGAGCAGTTCTTC.

This clonotype is classed as medium-sized (0.01 to 0.1%). The chain has TRBV20-1 and TRBJ1-1; D is ambiguous. V lost 5 bases, J lost 5 bases, and 15 bases lay in between. The length of the CDR3 is 13 residues. Germline V gives CDR1 DFQATT, CDR2 SNEGSKA (reference sequence). Written as DNA, the CDR3 is TGCAGTGCTTCTAGACCCCAGGTGACTGAAGCTTTCTTT. It specifies CSASRPQVTEAFF.

The V call is TRBV29-1, the J call TRBJ2-7, with a possible D match to TRBD1 (6 bases). V lost 4 bases, J lost 4 bases, and 17 bases lay in between. The CDR3 is made up of 14 amino acids. The V gene's germline CDR1 is SQVTM and CDR2 ANQGSEA. The CDR3 reads CSVVLGQGTYEQYF. DNA for the CDR3: TGCAGCGTTGTGCTAGGGCAGGGGACGTACGAGCAGTACTTC.

This clonotype is medium-sized by share. V usage is TRBV6-1 and J usage is TRBJ2-7, with 8 bases aligning to TRBD1. The length of the CDR3 is 18 residues. Germline CDR1 and CDR2: MNHNS and SASEGT. V shed 3 bases, J shed 1 base, and the junction held 14 bases outside the gene matches. CDR3 protein: CASSDRNTGTGFSYEQYF. CDR3 nucleotides: TGTGCCAGCAGTGACCGCAATACCGGGACAGGTTTTTCCTACGAGCAGTACTTC.

The chain links TRBV15 to TRBJ1-1, with D unresolved. CDR3 length: 14 residues. The V gene's germline CDR1 is LNHNV and CDR2 YYDKDF (reference sequence). Trimming took off 1 base at V and 4 bases at J, with 10 bases between the two ends. The CDR3 DNA sequence: TGTGCCACCAGCAGAGCCTCAGTCCGCACTGAAGCTTTCTTT. Amino acid sequence: CATSRASVRTEAFF.

This sequence joins TRBV4-1 and TRBJ2-1; no clear D. This CDR3 region has 17 residues. From germline, CDR1 is MGHRA and CDR2 YSYEKL. V shed 3 bases and J shed 0 bases, with 15 bases lying between them. CDR3: CASSHASTDSSYNEQFF. The CDR3 nucleotides read TGCGCCAGCAGCCACGCGAGTACGGATAGCTCCTACAATGAGCAGTTCTTC.

Comments on this clonotype: This may arise from a read error, as a much more abundant clone is one base away. V usage is TRBV6-1 and J usage is TRBJ2-5; 9 bases align to TRBD1. Germline V gives CDR1 MNHNS, CDR2 SASEGT. This CDR3 spans 15 amino acids. CDR3: CASSPGTGFQEAQYF. The DNA for the CDR3 is TGTGCCAGCAGCCCCGGGACAGGGTTCCAAGAGGCCCAGTACTTC.

With regard to this clonotype: Just one base apart from a much larger clone, this may be a read error. This chain joins TRBV2 and TRBJ2-5; 7 positions agree with TRBD1. CDR3 length equals 14 residues. Germline V gene sequence: CDR1 SNHLY, CDR2 FYNNEI. This CDR3 is CASRKTGFEEAQYF. CDR3 nucleotide sequence: TGTGCCAGCAGGAAGACAGGGTTTGAAGAGGCCCAGTACTTC.

By sample fraction, this clonotype is large. The chain couples TRBV28 to TRBJ1-2, with 7 bases matching TRBD1. This CDR3 comprises 15 residues. The germline CDR1 and CDR2 sequences are MDHEN and SYDVKM. The ends lost 5 bases at V and 1 base at J; junction bases unmatched: 7. The CDR3, as DNA: TGTGCCAGCAGTCGTTGGACAGGACTTAACTATGGCTACACCTTC. Residues: CASSRWTGLNYGYTF.

This clonotype was picked up a small number of times. Relative to the germline gene, one junction end is altered; a read error may explain this. J is TRBJ1-1 and V is TRBV9; D ambiguous. Germline CDR1 SGDLS, CDR2 YYNGEE. This CDR3 is built from 12 residues. This CDR3 reads CASSVGPKRCSF. CDR3 in DNA: TGTGCCAGCAGCGTAGGTCCCAAACGATGTTCCTTT.

This CDR3 reads CASSGFQGPGELFF. CDR3 in DNA: TGTGCCAGTAGCGGATTTCAGGGGCCCGGGGAGCTGTTTTTT. J is TRBJ2-2 and V is TRBV19; D is possibly TRBD1 (6 bases). The CDR3 sequence is 14 residues long. The germline V gene encodes CDR1 LNHDA and CDR2 SQIVND (reference sequence). V was clipped by 6 bases and J by 6 bases, with 14 bases between them.

In its sample, this clonotype ranks as medium-sized. This sequence joins TRBV28 and TRBJ2-7; maybe TRBD1 (5 bases). The CDR3 has 11 amino acids. The V gene's germline CDR1 is MDHEN and CDR2 SYDVKM. Trimming took off 4 bases at V and 6 bases at J, with 7 bases between the two ends. Here the CDR3 reads CASSSRAEQYF. The CDR3 DNA sequence: TGTGCCAGCAGTTCCAGGGCCGAGCAGTACTTC.

This clonotype showed up just a few times. The rearrangement links TRBV30 to TRBJ2-5, with 8 bases fitting TRBD1. Trimming took 3 bases from V and 5 from J; bases not matched to a gene: 8. CDR1 and CDR2 from the germline V gene are GTSNPN and SVGIG (reference sequence). This CDR3 has 14 residues. CDR3 in DNA: TGTGCCTGGAGGGACAGGGCGTCGTGGGAGACCCAGTACTTC. Its translation is CAWRDRASWETQYF.

In this sample, this clonotype is medium-sized. This chain joins TRBV6-2 or TRBV6-3 and TRBJ2-3; 10 bases fit TRBD2. The CDR3 extends over 16 amino acids. The junction had 3 bases not matched to a gene; V was cut back by 0 bases and J by 3 bases. CDR1 and CDR2 (germline): MNHEY, SVGEGT. CDR3 nucleotide sequence: TGTGCCAGCAGTTACTCTAGCGGGAGGTGGACAGATACGCAGTATTTT. Amino acid sequence: CASSYSSGRWTDTQYF.

On this clonotype: A much larger clone differs from this one at a single base, so this may be a read error. CDR3 in DNA: TGTGCCACAAGACAGGGCAACAATTCACCCCTCCACTTT. Its protein is CATRQGNNSPLHF. The chain carries TRBV28 and TRBJ1-6; TRBD1 matches 7 bases. Trimming took 10 bases from V and 7 from J; bases not matched to a gene: 7. Germline loops: CDR1 MDHEN, CDR2 SYDVKM. The CDR3 is 13 amino acids. The full variable domain, with the rest looked up from reference TRBV28 and TRBJ1-6, is DVKVTQSSRYLVKRTGEKVFLECVQDMDHENMFWYRQDPGLGLRLIYFSYDVKMKEKGDIPEGYSVSREKKERFSLILESASTNQTSMYLCATRQGNNSPLHFGNGTRLTVT.